This T cell receptor (beta chain) is drawn from a study of early T cells in non-severe SARS-CoV-2 infection. From germline, CDR1 is DFQATT and CDR2 SNEGSKA (reference sequence). This CDR3 has 14 amino acids. V shed 1 base and J shed 5 bases, with 14 bases lying between them. TCRdb reprocessed the 5' RACE reads via MiXCR and lists one record per CDR3 protein. The sample has 43,000 or so distinct CDR3 sequences; 3% to 4% are singletons. This clonotype was seen ten or more times. The chain couples TRBV20-1 to TRBJ1-1; D might be TRBD1 (5 bases). Material for sequencing was whole blood. The TCR comes from an adult who was a healthcare worker with PCR-confirmed SARS-CoV-2 infection or an uninfected control (not recorded which). The CDR3 region is CSARGVREVTEAFF. DNA of the CDR3: TGCAGTGCTAGAGGGGTCAGGGAGGTGACTGAAGCTTTCTTT.